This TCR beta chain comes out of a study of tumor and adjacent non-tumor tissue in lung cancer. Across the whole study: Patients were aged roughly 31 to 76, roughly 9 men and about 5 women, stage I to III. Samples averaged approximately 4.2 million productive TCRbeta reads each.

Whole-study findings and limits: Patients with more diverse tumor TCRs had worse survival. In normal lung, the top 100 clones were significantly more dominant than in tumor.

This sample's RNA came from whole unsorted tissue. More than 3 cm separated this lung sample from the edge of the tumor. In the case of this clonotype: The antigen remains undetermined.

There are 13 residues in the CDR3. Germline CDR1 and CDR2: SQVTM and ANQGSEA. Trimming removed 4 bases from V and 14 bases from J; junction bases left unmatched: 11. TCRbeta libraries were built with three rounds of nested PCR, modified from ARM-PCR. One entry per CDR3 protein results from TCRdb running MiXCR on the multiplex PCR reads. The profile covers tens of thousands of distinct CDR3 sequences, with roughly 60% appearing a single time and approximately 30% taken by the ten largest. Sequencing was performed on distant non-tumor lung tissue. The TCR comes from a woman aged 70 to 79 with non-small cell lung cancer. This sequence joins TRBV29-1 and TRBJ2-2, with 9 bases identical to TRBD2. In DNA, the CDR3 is TGCAGCGTTGGCCAGCGGGAGGCCGGCGACCTGTTTTTT. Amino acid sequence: CSVGQREAGDLFF.